The 17 T cell receptor beta chains presented below share a single source sample, sequenced in a study of early T cells in non-severe SARS-CoV-2 infection (dated by TCRdb to about 2021). The method was 5' RACE. The sequencing machine was a NextSeq 500. TCRdb applied fastp at Q25 and MiXCR to the public reads, then kept only in-frame beta chains. Rows merge per CDR3 protein into single entries with the most common DNA and genes. The sample has more than 90,000 distinct CDR3 sequences on record, about 13% of them singletons. Clones ranked in the top ten supply around 2% of the sample. The sample comprised whole blood. These receptors were obtained from an adult who was a healthcare worker with PCR-confirmed SARS-CoV-2 infection or an uninfected control (not recorded which).

There are many counts of this clonotype. The chain recombines TRBV12-3 or TRBV12-4 with TRBJ2-7; 11 bases fit TRBD1. V shed 6 bases, J shed 2 bases, and the junction held 6 bases outside the gene matches. The CDR3 spans 15 residues. The CDR3 loop is CASSKGTGGTYEQYF. CDR3 nucleotides: TGTGCCAGCAGCAAGGGGACAGGGGGAACCTACGAGCAGTACTTC.

This clonotype was recorded many times. V usage is TRBV20-1 and J usage is TRBJ2-2; 9 bases map to TRBD2. The CDR3 length is 15 residues. CDR1 is DFQATT and CDR2 is SNEGSKA in the germline V gene (reference sequence). Trimming at V came to 2 bases and at J to 4 bases, leaving 5 bases not matched to a gene. CDR3 DNA sequence: TGCAGTGCTAGACGAGCGGGGGGCCCCACCGGGGAGCTGTTTTTT. Its protein is CSARRAGGPTGELFF.

V gene TRBV20-1 combines with J gene TRBJ2-3, with D possibly TRBD2 on 6 matching bases. CDR3 length equals 13 residues. CDR1 is DFQATT and CDR2 is SNEGSKA in the germline V gene (reference sequence). Trimming pared 1 base from V and 4 bases from J, leaving 9 bases between. The CDR3, as DNA: TGCAGTGCTAGAGTGCTAGCGCCAGATACGCAGTATTTT. It is translated as CSARVLAPDTQYF.

The rearrangement uses TRBV2 and TRBJ2-1; 10 nucleotides match TRBD2. The CDR3 runs 14 residues. V dropped 5 bases and J dropped 6; count of bases not matched to a gene: 4. Germline CDR1 SNHLY, CDR2 FYNNEI. The CDR3 region has the DNA TGTGCCAGCAGTCTAGCGGGGGCGGGCAATGAGCAGTTCTTC. Protein product: CASSLAGAGNEQFF.

This clonotype has just one count. The rearrangement uses TRBV28 and TRBJ1-6; 9 positions agree with TRBD1. The CDR3 length is 14 residues. CDR1 is MDHEN, CDR2 SYDVKM, per germline. V shed 6 bases, J shed 9 bases, and the junction held 6 bases outside the gene matches. The CDR3 loop reads CASSTGTGLSPLHF. As DNA, the CDR3 is TGTGCCAGCAGCACCGGGACAGGGCTTTCACCCCTCCACTTT.

Ten or more counts support this clonotype. The V call is TRBV18, the J call TRBJ1-3; D gene ambiguous. Trimming left V 6 bases short and J 0 bases short, with 18 bases between. The CDR3 is made up of 17 amino acids. Germline V CDR1 and CDR2: KGHSH, LQKENI. CDR3 sequence (DNA): TGTGCCAGCTCCCTCGCACTAGGCAGCATCTCTGGAAACACCATATATTTT. Protein product: CASSLALGSISGNTIYF.

In this sample, this clonotype turned up many times. The rearrangement joins TRBV11-2 to TRBJ2-7; D might be TRBD1 or TRBD2, each matching 5 bases. The CDR3 length is 15 residues. Germline assignment: CDR1 SGHAT and CDR2 FQNNGV. V was clipped by 5 bases and J by 0 bases, with 14 bases between them. CDR3 sequence reads: CASSHPGTASYEQYF. The CDR3 nucleotides read TGTGCCAGCAGCCACCCCGGGACGGCCTCCTACGAGCAGTACTTC.

This clonotype appeared many times. The rearrangement uses TRBV9 and TRBJ2-3; no firm D call. This CDR3 region has 12 residues. The germline V and J ends were trimmed by 4 bases and 4 bases, with 7 bases remaining between them. Germline V lookup: CDR1 SGDLS, CDR2 YYNGEE. The CDR3: CASSNRPDTQYF. In nucleotides, the CDR3 is TGTGCCAGCAGCAACCGGCCAGATACGCAGTATTTT.

The chain couples TRBV11-2 to TRBJ2-6; D is undetermined. Germline CDR1 and CDR2: SGHAT and FQNNGV. V lost 6 bases and J 4 bases, leaving 10 bases between the germline ends. The CDR3 length is 14 residues. CDR3: CASSPRPGANVLTF. The CDR3 DNA is TGTGCCAGCAGTCCGCGTCCGGGGGCCAACGTCCTGACTTTC.

This clonotype was observed at least ten times. The chain employs TRBV18 and TRBJ1-1; D not certain. Trimming stripped 2 bases from V and 0 bases from J, with 4 bases between. Germline V gene lookup returns CDR1 KGHSH and CDR2 LQKENI. The length of the CDR3 is 13 residues. The CDR3 nucleotides are TGTGCCAGCTCACCAGGGGTGAACACTGAAGCTTTCTTT. Translating it yields CASSPGVNTEAFF.

The V and J genes are TRBV6-6 and TRBJ2-7; tentatively, D is TRBD1 or TRBD2 (7 bases each). The V end was cut by 2 bases, the J end by 5 bases, with 22 bases between. Germline V gives CDR1 MNHNY, CDR2 SVGAGI (reference sequence). The CDR3 is 17 residues long. CDR3 in DNA: TGTGCCAGCAGTTACAAGACAGGGAGGGGGCTCGGTGACGAGCAGTACTTC. This translates into CASSYKTGRGLGDEQYF.

Points on this clonotype: Germline and junction disagree at one end, which may indicate a read error. The CDR3 loop is CASSLTSMITGMIF. CDR3 nucleotide sequence: TGTGCCAGCAGCTTAACCAGCATGATAACGGGAATGATTTTT. V is TRBV7-9 and J is TRBJ1-3; D is ambiguous. CDR1 and CDR2 from the germline V gene are SEHNR and FQNEAQ (reference sequence). The CDR3 totals 14 residues.

This clonotype was detected only a few times. The V and J genes are TRBV27 and TRBJ2-1; 10 bases are a match to TRBD1. V lost 6 bases to trimming and J lost 4 bases; unmatched junction nucleotides: 6. The CDR3 extends over 15 amino acids. Germline CDR1 MNHEY, CDR2 SMNVEV (reference sequence). CDR3 region: CASSPGTGVYNEQFF. Written as DNA, the CDR3 is TGTGCCAGCAGCCCCGGGACAGGGGTGTACAATGAGCAGTTCTTC.

This clonotype has at least ten counts. The J gene is TRBJ2-5, the V gene TRBV20-1, with D unclear. Germline CDR1 reads DFQATT; CDR2 reads SNEGSKA (reference sequence). The CDR3 spans 14 residues. V lost 5 bases and J 0 bases, leaving 13 bases between the germline ends. CDR3 amino acids: CSAPRAEYQETQYF. In nucleotides, the CDR3 is TGCAGTGCTCCCCGGGCCGAGTACCAAGAGACCCAGTACTTC.

This clonotype was seen a handful of times. J is TRBJ1-5 and V is TRBV5-6; 8 bases line up with TRBD1. V was pared by 3 bases and J by 4 bases, with 6 bases of the junction left unmatched. Germline V CDR1 and CDR2: SGHDT, YYEEEE. The CDR3 spans 15 residues. Here the CDR3 DNA reads TGTGCCAGCAGCTACTCGGACAGGGAGAATCAGCCCCAGCATTTT. Its translation: CASSYSDRENQPQHF.

Many counts were recorded for this clonotype. CDR3 sequence (DNA): TGTGCCAGCAGTTACTCGAAAGGCCCAACAGGGATACGCACAGATACGCAGTATTTT. Translating it yields CASSYSKGPTGIRTDTQYF. V and J are TRBV6-6 and TRBJ2-3; D may be TRBD1 (6 bases). Trimming pared 0 bases from V and 1 base from J, leaving 20 bases between. CDR1 and CDR2 from the germline V gene are MNHNY and SVGAGI (reference sequence). CDR3 length: 19 amino acids.

The sample holds many counts of this clonotype. This chain connects TRBV4-1 to TRBJ1-2, with 8 positions matching TRBD1. CDR1 and CDR2 (germline): MGHRA, YSYEKL. The CDR3 has 17 residues. After removal of 1 base from V and 2 bases from J, the junction contained 9 bases not matched to a gene. CDR3 in DNA: TGCGCCAGCAGCCAAGGTCGGGCCCAGGGGGCCAACTATGGCTACACCTTC. It specifies CASSQGRAQGANYGYTF.